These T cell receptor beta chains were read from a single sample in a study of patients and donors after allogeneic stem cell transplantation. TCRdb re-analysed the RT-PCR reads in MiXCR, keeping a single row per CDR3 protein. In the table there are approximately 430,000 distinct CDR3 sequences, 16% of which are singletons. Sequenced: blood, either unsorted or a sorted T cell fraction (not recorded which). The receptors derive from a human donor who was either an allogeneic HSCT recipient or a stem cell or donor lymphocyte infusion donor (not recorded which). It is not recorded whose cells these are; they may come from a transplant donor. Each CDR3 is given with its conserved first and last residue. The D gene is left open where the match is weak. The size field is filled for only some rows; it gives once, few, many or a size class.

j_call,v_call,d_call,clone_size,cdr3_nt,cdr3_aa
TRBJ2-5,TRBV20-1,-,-,TGCAGTGCCCCACTCCCGGGACTTCAAGAGACCCAGTACTTC,CSAPLPGLQETQYF
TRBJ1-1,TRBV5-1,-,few,TGCGCCACCAAGGTGGGGGATAGGAACACTGAAGCTTTCTTT,CATKVGDRNTEAFF
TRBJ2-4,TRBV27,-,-,TGTGCCAGCAGTCCGGGAGTCCTGGACAAAAACATTCAGTACTTC,CASSPGVLDKNIQYF
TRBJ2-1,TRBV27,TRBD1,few,TGTGCCAGCAGTTTTAACGGACAGGGTGAGCAGTTCTTC,CASSFNGQGEQFF
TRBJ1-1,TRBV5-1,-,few,TGCGCCAGCAGCTTGGAGACGAACACTGAAGCTTTCTTT,CASSLETNTEAFF
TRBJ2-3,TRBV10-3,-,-,TGTGCCATCAACGATCCGGGACGAGGGACAGATACGCAGTATTTT,CAINDPGRGTDTQYF
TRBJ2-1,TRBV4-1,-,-,TGCGCCAGCAGCCAAGAAGGCGATGAGCAGTTCTTC,CASSQEGDEQFF
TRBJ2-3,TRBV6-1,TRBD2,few,TGTGCCAGCAGTCTCCGGGGCGGGGGTCCAGATACGCAGTATTTT,CASSLRGGGPDTQYF
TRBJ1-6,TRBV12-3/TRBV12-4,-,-,TGTGCCAGCAGTAAGGGGGGTCTAGGTGGTTCACCCCTCCACTTT,CASSKGGLGGSPLHF
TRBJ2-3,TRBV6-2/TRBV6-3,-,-,TGTGCCAGCCGGAGCAGGTTGAGCACAGATACGCAGTATTTT,CASRSRLSTDTQYF
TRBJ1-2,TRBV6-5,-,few,TGTGCCAGCAGTTACTCACAGGGAAACTATGGCTACACCTTC,CASSYSQGNYGYTF
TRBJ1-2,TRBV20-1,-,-,TGCAGTGCTCATAAACCCGGGTCTAATGGCTACACCTTC,CSAHKPGSNGYTF
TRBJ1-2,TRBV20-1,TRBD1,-,TGCAGTGCTAAGGACAGGGAATGGTGCTACACCTTC,CSAKDREWCYTF
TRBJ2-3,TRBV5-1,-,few,TGCGCCAGCAGCTTGGACAGGGTAGACACAGATACGCAGTATTTT,CASSLDRVDTDTQYF
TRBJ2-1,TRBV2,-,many,TGTGCCAGCAGTGAAGCGGTAGCCGGGTTTTACAATGAGCAGTTCTTC,CASSEAVAGFYNEQFF
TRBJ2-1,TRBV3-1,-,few,TGTGCCAGCAGCCAGATGGGACTCGGGGGCTCCAATGAGCAGTTCTTC,CASSQMGLGGSNEQFF
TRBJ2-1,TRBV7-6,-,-,TGTGCCAGCAGCTTAAGGGGCTCCCGGGGGACTCGAATTAGCTCCTACAATGAGCAGTTCTTC,CASSLRGSRGTRISSYNEQFF
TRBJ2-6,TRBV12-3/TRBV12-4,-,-,TGTGCCAGCAGTAGTACAGGGACTGGGGCCAACGTCCTGACTTTC,CASSSTGTGANVLTF
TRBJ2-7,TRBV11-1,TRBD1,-,TGTGCCAGCAGCCGACAGGGGGCAGTGGGCGAGCAGTACTTC,CASSRQGAVGEQYF
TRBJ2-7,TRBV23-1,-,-,TGCGCCAGCAGTCAATCGGGCCACCCGTGCGACGAGCAGTACTTC,CASSQSGHPCDEQYF
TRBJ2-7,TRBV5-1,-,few,TGCGCCAGCAGCCCCAAGCGGGCCTCCTACGAGCAGTACTTC,CASSPKRASYEQYF
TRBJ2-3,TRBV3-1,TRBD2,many,TGTGCCAGCAGCTCCGCGGGACTAGCGGGGCGATCTAGCACAGATACGCAGTATTTT,CASSSAGLAGRSSTDTQYF
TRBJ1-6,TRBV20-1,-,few,TGCAGTGCTAGCGGCAAAGGTTCACCCCTCCACTTT,CSASGKGSPLHF
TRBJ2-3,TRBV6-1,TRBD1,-,TGTGCCAGCAGTGACGCGCCTATCAGGGGGCGCGTTACGACAGATACGCAGTATTTT,CASSDAPIRGRVTTDTQYF
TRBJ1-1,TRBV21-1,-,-,TGTGCCAGCAGCAAAGCGAAAAGGAGGACAGGGCCTGAAGCTTTCTTT,CASSKAKRRTGPEAFF
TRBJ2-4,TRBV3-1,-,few,TGTGCCAGCAGCCAAGTTAGCGTTGGAGCCAAAAACATTCAGTACTTC,CASSQVSVGAKNIQYF
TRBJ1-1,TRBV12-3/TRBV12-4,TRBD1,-,TGTGCCAGCAGTCTAGACAGGGGAAGAGCTTTCTTT,CASSLDRGRAFF
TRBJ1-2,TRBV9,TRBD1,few,TGTGCCAGCAGCGTAGATCCTATGACAGGGACGCCCACCTTC,CASSVDPMTGTPTF
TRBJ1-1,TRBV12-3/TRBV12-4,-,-,TGTGCCAGCAGTTTAGCCTTGGGGAACACTGAAGCTTTCTTT,CASSLALGNTEAFF
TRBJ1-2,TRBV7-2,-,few,TGTGCCAGCAGCTTAGCCCCGGGCTATGGCTACACCTTC,CASSLAPGYGYTF
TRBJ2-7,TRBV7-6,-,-,TGTGCCAGCAGCCCGGCGGGACAGTTCTACGAGCAGTACTTC,CASSPAGQFYEQYF
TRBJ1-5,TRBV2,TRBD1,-,TGTGCCAGCAGCCAACAGGGGGCCCAGCATTTT,CASSQQGAQHF
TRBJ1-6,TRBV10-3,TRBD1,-,TGTGCCATCAGTTACAGGGGACCTAATTCACCCCTCCACTTT,CAISYRGPNSPLHF
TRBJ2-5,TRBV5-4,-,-,TGTGCCAGCAGCTTGACGGGGGGACAAGCAGAGACCCAGTACTTC,CASSLTGGQAETQYF
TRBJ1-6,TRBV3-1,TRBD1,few,TGTGCCAGCAGCCCCGGACAGGACTTCGGTTCACCCCTCCACTTT,CASSPGQDFGSPLHF
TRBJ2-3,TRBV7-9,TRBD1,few,TGTGCCAGCAGCAAAGGGGGCCCTTATACGCAGTATTTT,CASSKGGPYTQYF
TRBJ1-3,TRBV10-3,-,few,TGTGCCATCAGTGAGTCCGGCCCGGGAGGTGGAAACACCATATATTTT,CAISESGPGGGNTIYF
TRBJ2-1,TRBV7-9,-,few,TGTGCCAGCAGCTTAAACAGGCTCTCCATCCAAGATGAGCAGTTCTTC,CASSLNRLSIQDEQFF
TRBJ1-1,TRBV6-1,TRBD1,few,TGTGCCAGCAGCCTAGGAATGTCTTATTGGGGACAGGGGTCTGAAGCTTTCTTT,CASSLGMSYWGQGSEAFF
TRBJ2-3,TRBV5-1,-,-,TGCGCCAGCAGCTTGGAAGGGCTAAACGCAGATACGCAGTATTTT,CASSLEGLNADTQYF
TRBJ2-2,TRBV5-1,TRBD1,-,TGCGCCAGCAGCAACAGGGGGCGAGGGGACACCGGGGAGCTGTTTTTT,CASSNRGRGDTGELFF
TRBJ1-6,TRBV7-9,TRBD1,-,TGTGCCAGCAGCCCCCGGGGGACAGGGGTATCACCCCTCCACTTT,CASSPRGTGVSPLHF
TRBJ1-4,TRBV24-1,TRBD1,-,TGTGCCACCAGTGATCCTAAGACAGGGGATAATGAAAAACTGTTTTTT,CATSDPKTGDNEKLFF
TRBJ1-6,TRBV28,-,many,TGTGCCAGCCAACCCCTCCACGACCCGAATTCACCCCTCCACTTT,CASQPLHDPNSPLHF
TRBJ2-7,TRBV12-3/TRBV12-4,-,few,TGTGCCAGCAGTTACAGGTTCTACGAGCAGTACTTC,CASSYRFYEQYF
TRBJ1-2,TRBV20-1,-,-,TGCAGTGCTATATCCCCCTATGGCTACACCTTC,CSAISPYGYTF
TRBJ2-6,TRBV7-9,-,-,TGTGCCAGCAGCGGCCCGGGACCTGGGGCCAACGTCCTGACTTTC,CASSGPGPGANVLTF
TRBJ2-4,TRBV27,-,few,TGTGCCAGCAGTCCGTCAGACTCGGAAGCCAAAAACATTCAGTACTTC,CASSPSDSEAKNIQYF
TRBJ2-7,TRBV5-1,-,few,TGCGCCAGCAGCCCGGACACCTTCTACGAGCAGTACTTC,CASSPDTFYEQYF
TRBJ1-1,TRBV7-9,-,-,TGTGCCAGCAGCCAAACCGGGACGACCCGTAAAGAAGCTTTCTTT,CASSQTGTTRKEAFF
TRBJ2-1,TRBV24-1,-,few,TGTGCCACCAGTGACACTAGGGGGGCCAACAATGAGCAGTTCTTC,CATSDTRGANNEQFF
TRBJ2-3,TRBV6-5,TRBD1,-,TGTGCCAGCAGTTACTGGCGGGGACAGGGTACAGATACGCAGTATTTT,CASSYWRGQGTDTQYF
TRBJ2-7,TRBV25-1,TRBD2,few,TGTGCCAGCAGCACGGCGGGGGACCCTTCCTACGAGCAGTACTTC,CASSTAGDPSYEQYF
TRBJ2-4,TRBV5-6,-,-,TGTGCCGCTAAGGGCATGGCTTTAGCCAAAAACATTCAGTACTTC,CAAKGMALAKNIQYF